This T cell receptor (beta chain) emerged from a study of cytomegalovirus exposure and HLA in healthy donors. CDR3 length equals 14 residues. The junction had 10 bases not matched to a gene; V was cut back by 4 bases and J by 9 bases. Germline loops: CDR1 LGHNT, CDR2 FRNRAP. The PCR used 60 Vbeta and 13 Jbeta primers. Measured with immunoSEQ multiplex PCR; TCRdb has only the in-frame clones, and not every one. The repertoire includes under 200,000 clones, roughly 80% of them detected once, and roughly 0.75% sits in the top ten. Sequenced: PBMCs. The gene calls are TRBV12-5 and TRBJ2-7, with 9 bases matching TRBD1. The receptor was derived from a woman aged 18-35 years in good health and CMV-seronegative. CDR3 in DNA: TGTGCTAGTGGTTCCCCGGGACAGGGATTATTGCAGTACTTC. Protein product: CASGSPGQGLLQYF. Drawing the rest from reference TRBV12-5 and TRBJ2-7, the complete variable domain is DARVTQTPRHKVTEMGQEVTMRCQPILGHNTVFWYRQTMMQGLELLAYFRNRAPLDDSGMPKDRFSAEMPDATLATLKIQPSEPRDSAVYFCASGSPGQGLLQYFGPGTRLTVT.